Shown below are 13 T cell receptor beta chains from a single sample sequenced in a study of T-cell memory formation after mild COVID-19. TCRdb redid the calling of the 5' RACE reads with MiXCR, one entry per CDR3 protein. The sample shows over 500,000 distinct CDR3 sequences, roughly a sixth of them seen only once. The sample consisted of PBMCs or a T cell subset sorted from them (not recorded which). The receptors were sampled from an adult woman who had mild COVID-19 (a few samples of this study predate the infection). Cell type and time point are not known.

This clonotype was counted between two and nine times. The chain joins TRBV5-1 to TRBJ2-1; 9 bases fit TRBD2. V shed 4 bases, J shed 0 bases, and the junction held 8 bases outside the gene matches. The germline V gene has CDR1 SGHRS and CDR2 YFSETQ. This CDR3 comprises 17 residues. CDR3 DNA sequence: TGCGCCAGCAGCCCCACAGCGGGAGGTAACTCCTACAATGAGCAGTTCTTC. Amino acid sequence: CASSPTAGGNSYNEQFF.

This clonotype has only a few counts. The gene calls are TRBV4-2 and TRBJ2-2; D perhaps matches TRBD1 (5 bases). Trimming pared 0 bases from V and 3 bases from J, leaving 14 bases between. There are 17 residues in the CDR3. Germline V gives CDR1 LGHNA, CDR2 YNFKEQ. This chain's CDR3 is CASSQEPQGGYTGELFF. The DNA of the CDR3 is TGTGCCAGCAGCCAAGAACCCCAGGGTGGGTACACCGGGGAGCTGTTTTTT.

The gene calls are TRBV20-1 and TRBJ1-1; D is possibly TRBD1 (5 bases). With 5 bases removed from V and 0 bases from J, the gap between germline ends came to 16 bases. In germline, CDR1 is DFQATT, CDR2 SNEGSKA (reference sequence). The CDR3 contains 15 residues. CDR3 sequence (DNA): TGCAGTGCTTCCCAGGGTCTCAAAATGAACACTGAAGCTTTCTTT. Amino acids: CSASQGLKMNTEAFF.

The genes are TRBV24-1 and TRBJ2-1, with TRBD2 matching 7 bases. V was clipped by 8 bases and J by 7 bases; unmatched bases: 4. The CDR3 consists of 12 residues. Per germline, CDR1 KGHDR and CDR2 SFDVKD. CDR3 bases: TGTGCCACCAAGGGAGGGGCAAATGAGCAGTTCTTC. Translation: CATKGGANEQFF.

This chain connects TRBV4-3 to TRBJ2-6; D unresolved. The CDR3 spans 19 residues. Trimming left V 1 base short and J 1 base short, with 17 bases between. Germline CDR1 is LGHNA and CDR2 is YSLEER. For the CDR3, the DNA is TGCGCCAGCAGCCAAGTTGTCCAACGTGGGGTGTCTGGGGCCAACGTCCTGACTTTC. It yields the protein CASSQVVQRGVSGANVLTF.

This clonotype was picked up a small number of times. The rearrangement joins TRBV7-2 to TRBJ1-6; 10 bases map to TRBD1. The CDR3 extends over 16 amino acids. V lost 5 bases, J lost 5 bases, and 6 bases stayed unmatched. Germline V gene lookup returns CDR1 SGHTA and CDR2 FQGNSA. The DNA for the CDR3 is TGTGCCAGCAGCGCGGGACAGGGGAGGCATAATTCACCCCTCCACTTT. Translating gives CASSAGQGRHNSPLHF. Looking up the rest from reference TRBV7-2 and TRBJ1-6 gives the full variable domain: GAGVSQSPSNKVTEKGKDVELRCDPISGHTALYWYRQSLGQGLEFLIYFQGNSAPDKSGLPSDRFSAERTGGSVSTLTIQRTQQEDSAVYLCASSAGQGRHNSPLHFGNGTRLTVT.

This chain joins TRBV7-9 and TRBJ1-2; 9 nucleotides align to TRBD1. Germline CDR1 and CDR2: SEHNR and FQNEAQ (reference sequence). The CDR3 totals 16 residues. Losses at the gene ends were 0 bases for V and 3 bases for J; bases not matched to a gene: 5. The CDR3 protein is CASSLAWDRADYGYTF. The CDR3 nucleotides are TGTGCCAGCAGCTTAGCTTGGGACAGGGCAGACTATGGCTACACCTTC.

V gene TRBV19 combines with J gene TRBJ2-5, with D uncertain. CDR3 length: 15 residues. Per germline, CDR1 LNHDA and CDR2 SQIVND (reference sequence). Trimming removed 9 bases at V and 2 bases at J, with 19 bases between. In nucleotides, the CDR3 is TGTGCCAGCCAAAGACAAGGAAGACCACAAGAGACCCAGTACTTC. Protein sequence: CASQRQGRPQETQYF.

The chain links TRBV10-3 to TRBJ2-7; tentatively, D is TRBD2 (5 bases). The CDR3 covers 11 residues. Trimming took 5 bases from V and 7 from J, leaving 9 bases between them. Germline CDR1 is ENHRY and CDR2 is SYGVKD. This chain's CDR3 is CAISSGKEQYF. The CDR3 DNA reads as TGTGCCATCAGTTCCGGGAAAGAGCAGTACTTC.

This clonotype was detected only a few times. The chain employs TRBV9 and TRBJ2-3, with D possibly being TRBD1 or TRBD2 (5 bases each). Germline V gene data show CDR1 as SGDLS and CDR2 as YYNGEE. V lost 3 bases and J 2 bases, leaving 16 bases between the germline ends. This CDR3 contains 16 residues. The CDR3 here is CASSALLGTLTDTQYF. In nucleotides, the CDR3 is TGTGCCAGCAGCGCGTTACTCGGGACGCTCACAGATACGCAGTATTTT.

This rearrangement joins TRBV5-1 to TRBJ2-7, with 9 bases matching TRBD2. Per germline, CDR1 SGHRS and CDR2 YFSETQ. CDR3 length: 14 amino acids. The ends lost 3 bases at V and 6 bases at J; junction bases unmatched: 7. CDR3 nucleotide sequence: TGCGCCAGCAGCTCTAGCGGGGAGCTTGGCGAGCAGTACTTC. Its translation: CASSSSGELGEQYF.

This clonotype came up a few times. This sequence joins TRBV19 and TRBJ1-1; 8 bases fit TRBD1. The germline V gene encodes CDR1 LNHDA and CDR2 SQIVND (reference sequence). The junction had 11 bases not matched to a gene; V was cut back by 5 bases and J by 6 bases. This CDR3 contains 15 residues. The CDR3 region is CASSHRDRFGAEAFF. CDR3 in DNA: TGTGCCAGTAGTCACCGGGACAGGTTCGGGGCTGAAGCTTTCTTT.

This clonotype came up a few times. The V call is TRBV6-2 or TRBV6-3, the J call TRBJ2-1; the match to TRBD2 covers 14 bases. Germline V gives CDR1 MNHEY, CDR2 SVGEGT. The CDR3 loop spans 15 amino acids. J gave up 16 bases and V 4 bases, and 12 bases lay outside the gene matches. This CDR3 is CASSSSGTSGRGSFF. The CDR3, as DNA: TGTGCCAGCAGTTCGTCCGGGACTAGCGGGAGAGGCTCTTTCTTC.